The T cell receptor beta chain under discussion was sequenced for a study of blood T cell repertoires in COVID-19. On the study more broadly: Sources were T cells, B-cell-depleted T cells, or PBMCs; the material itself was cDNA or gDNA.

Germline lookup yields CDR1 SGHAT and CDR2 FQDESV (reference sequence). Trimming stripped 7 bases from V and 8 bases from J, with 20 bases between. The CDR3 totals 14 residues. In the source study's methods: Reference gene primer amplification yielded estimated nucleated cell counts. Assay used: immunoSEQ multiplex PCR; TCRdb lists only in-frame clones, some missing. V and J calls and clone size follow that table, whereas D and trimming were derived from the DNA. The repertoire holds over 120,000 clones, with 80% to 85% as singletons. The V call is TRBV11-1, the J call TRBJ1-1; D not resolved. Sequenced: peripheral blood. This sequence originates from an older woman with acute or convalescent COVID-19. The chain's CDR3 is CASTPRSPTGEAFF. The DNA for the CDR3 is TGTGCCAGCACCCCACGGAGTCCAACGGGGGAAGCTTTCTTT.